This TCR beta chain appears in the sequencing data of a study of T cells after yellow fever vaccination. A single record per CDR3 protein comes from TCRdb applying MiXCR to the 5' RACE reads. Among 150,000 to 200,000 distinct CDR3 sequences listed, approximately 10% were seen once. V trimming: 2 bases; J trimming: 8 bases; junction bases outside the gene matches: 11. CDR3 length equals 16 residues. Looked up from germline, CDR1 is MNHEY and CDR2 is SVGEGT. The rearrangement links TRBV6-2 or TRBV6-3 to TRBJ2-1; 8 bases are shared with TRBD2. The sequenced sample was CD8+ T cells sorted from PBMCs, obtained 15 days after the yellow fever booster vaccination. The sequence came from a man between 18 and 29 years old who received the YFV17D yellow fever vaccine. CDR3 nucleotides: TGTGCCAGCAGTTACAGGATGGGACTAGGAGTCGATGAGCAGTTCTTC. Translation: CASSYRMGLGVDEQFF.